These T cell receptor beta chains were read from a single sample in a study of blood T cell repertoires in COVID-19. This table comes from immunoSEQ multiplex PCR, and its TCRdb copy is limited to in-frame clones, with some not included. The data contain some 300,000 clones, roughly 90% of them singletons. Input material: PBMCs or T cells enriched from blood (not recorded which). The receptor set was obtained from a woman in her twenties or thirties who had recovered from COVID-19. CDR3s include the opening cysteine and the closing phenylalanine or tryptophan. Fields, in order: J gene, V gene, D gene, CDR3 DNA, CDR3 protein. A D gene is named only where the DNA matches it firmly.

J: TRBJ2-2
V: TRBV5-1
D: .
DNA: TGCGCCAGCAGCTTGGGCCAGGCGGGCACCGGGGAGCTGTTTTTT
CDR3: CASSLGQAGTGELFF

J: TRBJ1-5
V: TRBV6-5
D: .
DNA: TGTGCCAGCAGAACGGACAGTTCTCAGCCCCAGCATTTT
CDR3: CASRTDSSQPQHF

J: TRBJ2-5
V: TRBV10-3
D: .
DNA: TGTGCCACAAGCGAGAACGCAGTGGAGACCCAGTACTTC
CDR3: CATSENAVETQYF

J: TRBJ1-1
V: TRBV7-9
D: .
DNA: TGTGCCAGCAGAGGACCCCCCAGGGAAAACACTGAAGCTTTCTTT
CDR3: CASRGPPRENTEAFF

J: TRBJ2-7
V: TRBV10-1
D: .
DNA: TGCGCCAGCAGTGAGGGAACCGGTCCCAGGGACGAGCAGTACTTC
CDR3: CASSEGTGPRDEQYF

J: TRBJ1-1
V: TRBV7-9
D: .
DNA: TGTGCCAGCAGCTCCCTTGGGGAGGGATTCACTGAAGCTTTCTTT
CDR3: CASSSLGEGFTEAFF

J: TRBJ1-1
V: TRBV10-2
D: .
DNA: TGCGCCAGCAGTGTAGGGGGTGAAGCTTTCTTT
CDR3: CASSVGGEAFF

J: TRBJ2-1
V: TRBV27
D: TRBD1
DNA: TGTGCCAGCAGTTTGTCGGGACAGAGGGCCTACAATGAGCAGTTCTTC
CDR3: CASSLSGQRAYNEQFF

J: TRBJ2-3
V: TRBV20-1
D: .
DNA: TGCAGTGCTAGTCCCCTGACTGGAGGGGGCACAGATACGCAGTATTTT
CDR3: CSASPLTGGGTDTQYF

J: TRBJ2-1
V: TRBV2
D: .
DNA: TGTGCAGGGGGGGAAGGACTAGTATACAATGAGCAGTTCTTC
CDR3: CAGGEGLVYNEQFF

J: TRBJ2-7
V: TRBV5-1
D: .
DNA: TGCGCCAGCAGGATCGGGGGTACCACAGTCACCGAGCAGTACTTC
CDR3: CASRIGGTTVTEQYF

J: TRBJ1-2
V: TRBV27
D: .
DNA: TGTGCCAGCAGCTCGACAGCTAACTATGGCTACACCTTC
CDR3: CASSSTANYGYTF

J: TRBJ1-3
V: TRBV5-1
D: TRBD1
DNA: TGCGCCAGCAGCCCCTTATCCGGGACAGGGGGCAAGGCTGGAAACACCATATATTTT
CDR3: CASSPLSGTGGKAGNTIYF

J: TRBJ2-5
V: TRBV23-1
D: TRBD1
DNA: TGCGCCAGCAGTCACCCGAACGGGACAGGTCGGGAGACCCAGTACTTC
CDR3: CASSHPNGTGRETQYF

J: TRBJ2-7
V: TRBV19
D: .
DNA: TGTGCCAGTAGTTCCCCGAGCTACGAGCAGTACTTC
CDR3: CASSSPSYEQYF